This paragraph reports one T cell receptor (beta chain). The PCR employed 60 Vbeta primers together with 13 Jbeta primers. Clones were sequenced by immunoSEQ multiplex PCR, and TCRdb holds only the in-frame ones, with some missing. The sample has 140,000 or so clones, around 65% seen once. These data belong to a study of cytomegalovirus exposure and HLA in healthy donors. Across the whole study: Genotyping showed around 80% of 350 to 400 donors falling in the Caucasian-associated ancestry cluster.

This CDR3 is 13 amino acids long. Germline assignment: CDR1 SNHLY and CDR2 FYNNEI. V was cut by 7 bases and J by 3 bases, with 13 bases left in between. This chain links TRBV2 with TRBJ2-7, with D perhaps TRBD1 (6 bases). The TCR comes from a male donor in good health and CMV-seronegative. The sample comprised PBMCs. As DNA, the CDR3 is TGTGCCAGCAAAGGGGGACGGAACTACGAGCAGTACTTC. Translation: CASKGGRNYEQYF.